The next 24 T cell receptor beta chains were all read from a single sample in a study of T cells in Graves' hyperthyroidism and ophthalmopathy. TCR beta CDR3 sequences were amplified from RNA transcripts. With the HTBI primer set, the TCR CDR3 went through a first round of RT-PCR. One entry per CDR3 protein results from TCRdb running MiXCR on the multiplex PCR reads. The sample records a few hundred thousand distinct CDR3 sequences, around a sixth being singletons. Sequenced sample: blood. The receptors were sampled from a woman aged 18-29 years with Graves' hyperthyroidism.

This clonotype was recorded at least ten times. This chain uses TRBV20-1 with TRBJ2-1, with TRBD2 matching over 11 bases. The germline CDR1 and CDR2 sequences are DFQATT and SNEGSKA (reference sequence). V lost 3 bases, J lost 0 bases, and 4 bases stayed unmatched. The CDR3 has 16 amino acids. CDR3 in DNA: TGCAGTGCTAGGTCTAGCGGGAGGCCCTCCTACAATGAGCAGTTCTTC. It yields the protein CSARSSGRPSYNEQFF.

The gene calls are TRBV2 and TRBJ2-3; 9 nucleotides align to TRBD1. This CDR3 has 14 amino acids. The V and J ends lost 9 bases and 3 bases, in that order; junction bases with no gene match: 7. CDR1 SNHLY and CDR2 FYNNEI come from the germline V gene. CDR3 coding DNA: TGTGCCAGTACTGGACAGGGGATAACAGATACGCAGTATTTT. This sequence encodes CASTGQGITDTQYF. Full variable domain (remainder filled in from reference TRBV2 and TRBJ2-3): EPEVTQTPSHQVTQMGQEVILRCVPISNHLYFYWYRQILGQKVEFLVSFYNNEISEKSEIFDDQFSVERPDGSNFTLKIRSTKLEDSAMYFCASTGQGITDTQYFGPGTRLTVL.

On this clonotype itself: A much larger clone lies a single base off, so this may be a read error. The genes are TRBV30 and TRBJ2-2, with D possibly being TRBD2 (6 bases). There are 12 residues in the CDR3. The germline V gene has CDR1 GTSNPN and CDR2 SVGIG (reference sequence). CDR3 DNA: TGTGCCTGGGGGGGGTACACCAGGGAGCTGTTTTTT. This encodes CAWGGYTRELFF.

This clonotype was seen at least ten times. The J gene is TRBJ1-3, the V gene TRBV20-1; D possibly corresponds to TRBD1 (5 bases). Germline CDR1 is DFQATT and CDR2 is SNEGSKA (reference sequence). Deletions cut 6 bases from V and 4 bases from J, with 16 bases between. This CDR3 is 14 amino acids long. CDR3 in amino acids: CSADKGGQGNTIYF. The CDR3 coding sequence is TGCAGTGCGGACAAGGGAGGGCAAGGAAACACCATATATTTT.

This clonotype was seen more than once but under ten times. This rearrangement joins TRBV15 to TRBJ2-2; D not certain. Germline-derived CDR1 and CDR2 are LNHNV and YYDKDF (reference sequence). The CDR3 sequence is 16 residues long. Trimming shortened V by 3 bases and J by 1 base, and 12 bases separated the two germline ends. CDR3 DNA sequence: TGTGCCACCAGCAGCAGTCGAACGGTGAACACCGGGGAGCTGTTTTTT. Amino acid sequence: CATSSSRTVNTGELFF.

This clonotype occurred many times. This chain joins TRBV6-4 and TRBJ2-3; 9 positions match TRBD1. After removal of 5 bases from V and 0 bases from J, the junction contained 6 bases not matched to a gene. The length of the CDR3 is 16 residues. The V gene's germline CDR1 is MRHNA and CDR2 SNTAGT. CDR3 protein: CASSIQQGASTDTQYF. The DNA of the CDR3 is TGTGCCAGCAGTATTCAACAGGGGGCAAGCACAGATACGCAGTATTTT.

This sequence joins TRBV5-5 and TRBJ1-3; the D gene is possibly TRBD1 (6 bases). Per germline, CDR1 SGHKS and CDR2 YYEKEE (reference sequence). CDR3 length: 16 amino acids. V lost 4 bases and J lost 0, with 14 bases in between. This CDR3 reads CASSQTRQVSGNTIYF. The CDR3 DNA follows: TGTGCCAGCAGCCAAACCCGACAGGTCTCTGGAAACACCATATATTTT.

The V and J genes are TRBV7-9 and TRBJ1-2; D uncertain. The V gene's germline CDR1 is SEHNR and CDR2 FQNEAQ (reference sequence). The CDR3 has 14 amino acids. V lost 7 bases and J 4 bases, leaving 16 bases between the germline ends. For the CDR3, the DNA is TGTGCCAGCACCCCCAGGCTTCTCAGCTATGGCTACACCTTC. This encodes CASTPRLLSYGYTF.

There are a few counts of this clonotype. V gene TRBV19 combines with J gene TRBJ1-5, with D hard to call. Trimming took off 4 bases at V and 0 bases at J, with 10 bases between the two ends. CDR3 length: 15 residues. In germline, CDR1 is LNHDA, CDR2 SQIVND (reference sequence). CDR3 amino acids: CASSTILHSNQPQHF. Written as DNA, the CDR3 is TGTGCCAGTAGTACGATCTTGCATAGCAATCAGCCCCAGCATTTT. The full variable domain, in which reference TRBV19 and TRBJ1-5 provide the parts outside the CDR3, is DGGITQSPKYLFRKEGQNVTLSCEQNLNHDAMYWYRQDPGQGLRLIYYSQIVNDFQKGDIAEGYSVSREKKESFPLTVTSAQKNPTAFYLCASSTILHSNQPQHFGDGTRLSIL.

This clonotype was picked up many times. The chain joins TRBV29-1 to TRBJ1-4; 9 nucleotides agree with TRBD1. CDR3 length: 15 amino acids. Germline lookup yields CDR1 SQVTM and CDR2 ANQGSEA. Germline trimming cut 1 base from V and 7 bases from J; bases unmatched to any gene: 7. CDR3 amino acids: CSVEAVGQGGEKLFF. CDR3 in DNA: TGCAGCGTTGAAGCCGTGGGACAGGGAGGTGAAAAACTGTTTTTT.

The chain uses TRBV27 and TRBJ2-7, with no clear D. CDR3 length: 15 residues. Trimming shortened V by 4 bases and J by 2 bases, and 15 bases separated the two germline ends. Per germline, CDR1 MNHEY and CDR2 SMNVEV (reference sequence). The CDR3 coding sequence is TGTGCCAGCAGTTACTCTGCCGGGCTCACCTACGAGCAGTACTTC. It translates to CASSYSAGLTYEQYF.

This sequence joins TRBV15 and TRBJ1-2, with no clear D. CDR1 and CDR2 from the germline V gene are LNHNV and YYDKDF (reference sequence). The CDR3 contains 13 residues. V dropped 2 bases and J dropped 8 bases, with 12 bases sitting between them. Written as DNA, the CDR3 is TGTGCCACCAGCAGATCGGGTCTAGGCGGCTACACCTTC. It yields the protein CATSRSGLGGYTF.

This clonotype showed up just a few times. The V call is TRBV2, the J call TRBJ1-1; no definite D call. Between the trimmed V and J ends, which lost 6 bases and 3 bases, there was a span of 14 bases. Germline CDR1 and CDR2: SNHLY and FYNNEI. This CDR3 region has 14 residues. In nucleotides, the CDR3 is TGTGCCAGCAGCCTACAGCGGATCTACACTGAAGCTTTCTTT. It translates to CASSLQRIYTEAFF.

This clonotype was seen a few times. The chain is built from TRBV12-5 and TRBJ2-7; D might be TRBD2 (6 bases). Trimming took off 7 bases at V and 3 bases at J, with 13 bases between the two ends. Germline V CDR1 and CDR2: LGHNT, FRNRAP. This CDR3 spans 13 amino acids. This CDR3 is CASALGGFYEQYF. The CDR3 DNA sequence: TGTGCTAGTGCCTTGGGGGGTTTCTACGAGCAGTACTTC.

The sample holds many counts of this clonotype. With a much larger clone just one base away, this may be a read error. The chain links TRBV5-1 to TRBJ2-5; possibly TRBD1 or TRBD2 for D (5 bases each). The CDR3 runs to 13 residues. The germline V gene has CDR1 SGHRS and CDR2 YFSETQ. The CDR3 region is CASSLGDQETQYF. As DNA, the CDR3 is TGTGCCAGCAGCTTGGGGGACCAAGAGACCCAGTACTTC.

The sample holds many counts of this clonotype. The chain is built from TRBV11-3 and TRBJ2-5; possibly TRBD1 for D (7 bases). The germline V gene encodes CDR1 SGHNT and CDR2 YENEEA. The CDR3 has 13 residues. The V end was cut by 5 bases, the J end by 3 bases, with 10 bases between. The CDR3 region has the DNA TGTGCCAGCAGCGCCAGGGGGGAAGAGACCCAGTACTTC. This sequence encodes CASSARGEETQYF. Full variable domain (remainder filled in from reference TRBV11-3 and TRBJ2-5): EAGVVQSPRYKIIEKKQPVAFWCNPISGHNTLYWYLQNLGQGPELLIRYENEEAVDDSQLPKDRFSAERLKGVDSTLKIQPAELGDSAVYLCASSARGEETQYFGPGTRLLVL.

There are many counts of this clonotype. This sequence joins TRBV28 and TRBJ2-2, with D uncertain. Trimming stripped 4 bases from V and 4 bases from J, with 16 bases between. CDR1 and CDR2 (germline): MDHEN, SYDVKM. CDR3 size: 16 residues. The CDR3 loop reads CASSSRTFSGTGELFF. CDR3 DNA: TGTGCCAGCAGTTCACGGACGTTTTCGGGCACCGGGGAGCTGTTTTTT.

This clonotype was found many times. The rearrangement joins TRBV20-1 to TRBJ2-7, with TRBD2 matching 7 bases. This CDR3 comprises 14 residues. The V gene end was trimmed by 0 bases and the J gene end by 5 bases; junction bases not matched to a gene: 7. CDR1 and CDR2 (germline): DFQATT, SNEGSKA (reference sequence). The CDR3 sequence is CSARDLGRENEQYF. The CDR3 DNA reads as TGCAGTGCTAGAGATCTTGGGAGGGAAAACGAGCAGTACTTC.

This clonotype showed up many times. The chain has TRBV27 and TRBJ2-1; no firm D call. Looked up from germline, CDR1 is MNHEY and CDR2 is SMNVEV (reference sequence). V was cut by 5 bases and J by 8 bases, with 16 bases left in between. CDR3 size: 14 residues. This chain's CDR3 is CASSQPPTSYEQFF. For the CDR3, the DNA is TGTGCCAGCAGTCAACCCCCGACCTCCTATGAGCAGTTCTTC.

In this sample, this clonotype turned up a few times. The gene calls are TRBV19 and TRBJ2-6; 7 nucleotides align to TRBD1. CDR1 is LNHDA, CDR2 SQIVND, per germline (reference sequence). V trimming: 3 bases; J trimming: 3 bases; junction bases outside the gene matches: 8. This CDR3 comprises 17 residues. CDR3 nucleotides: TGTGCCAGTAGTATGTTAGAAGGGGGCGGTGGGGCCAACGTCCTGACTTTC. Protein product: CASSMLEGGGGANVLTF.

This clonotype was counted many times. The chain is built from TRBV11-1 and TRBJ2-3, with a possible D match to TRBD2 (5 bases). V lost 5 bases, J lost 0 bases, and 12 bases lay in between. CDR1 and CDR2 from the germline V gene are SGHAT and FQDESV (reference sequence). The CDR3 covers 15 residues. The CDR3 DNA is TGTGCCAGCAGCCGGTCACGGACTAGCACAGATACGCAGTATTTT. This codes for CASSRSRTSTDTQYF.

In its sample, this clonotype was seen many times. J is TRBJ2-3 and V is TRBV7-2; 16 bases fit TRBD2. Germline values: CDR1 SGHTA, CDR2 FQGNSA. The CDR3 totals 16 residues. The J segment lost 6 bases and the V segment lost 5 bases, leaving 5 bases of the junction unmatched. The CDR3: CASSNPGLAGGDTQYF. CDR3 sequence (DNA): TGTGCCAGCAGCAACCCGGGACTAGCGGGGGGGGATACGCAGTATTTT. Together with reference TRBV7-2 and TRBJ2-3, the CDR3 gives the full variable domain: GAGVSQSPSNKVTEKGKDVELRCDPISGHTALYWYRQSLGQGLEFLIYFQGNSAPDKSGLPSDRFSAERTGGSVSTLTIQRTQQEDSAVYLCASSNPGLAGGDTQYFGPGTRLTVL.

This clonotype appeared many times. The chain carries TRBV5-1 and TRBJ2-7, with D possibly matching TRBD1 (6 bases). Per the germline V gene, CDR1 is SGHRS and CDR2 is YFSETQ. Between the trimmed V and J ends, which lost 1 base and 6 bases, there was a span of 17 bases. The CDR3 consists of 15 residues. Here the CDR3 reads CASSLFGGAPREQYF. The CDR3 coding sequence is TGCGCCAGCAGCTTGTTTGGGGGCGCCCCCCGCGAGCAGTACTTC.

This clonotype occurred many times. The J gene is TRBJ1-2, the V gene TRBV20-1; 12 nucleotides agree with TRBD1. CDR3 length: 13 amino acids. Germline CDR1 reads DFQATT; CDR2 reads SNEGSKA (reference sequence). With 3 bases clipped from V and 14 bases from J, the junction kept 10 bases outside the gene matches. CDR3 DNA: TGCAGTGCTAGGGGACAGGGGGCAGAGAGTAGGACCTTC. Translating it yields CSARGQGAESRTF.